These 15 T cell receptor beta chains originate from one sample sequenced in a study of blood T cells in healthy people across ages. Together with a sample-barcoded 5' primer, a J-beta primer mix was included in a second PCR lasting about 7 to 11 cycles. TCRdb re-analysed the 5' RACE reads in MiXCR, keeping a single row per CDR3 protein. The sample records around 1,800,000 distinct CDR3 sequences, roughly two fifths being singletons. Sequenced material: blood. These receptors were taken from a human donor in good health.

The J gene is TRBJ2-4, the V gene TRBV12-3 or TRBV12-4, with D uncertain. The V and J ends lost 3 bases and 13 bases respectively, with 16 bases between them. The CDR3 is made up of 13 amino acids. CDR3 sequence reads: CASSFLRSTGQYF. The DNA of the CDR3 is TGTGCCAGCAGTTTTTTACGAAGTACCGGGCAGTACTTC.

This clonotype was picked up a small number of times. This CDR3 is CSATTSGGAGWALEQYF. The CDR3 nucleotides read TGCAGTGCTACAACTAGCGGGGGGGCAGGTTGGGCCCTCGAGCAGTACTTC. The chain couples TRBV20-1 to TRBJ2-7; 13 bases match TRBD2. CDR3 size: 17 residues. Germline V gene lookup returns CDR1 DFQATT and CDR2 SNEGSKA (reference sequence). V lost 4 bases and J lost 6; bases outside the gene matches: 15.

The chain combines TRBV7-2 with TRBJ1-6; D is unresolved. The CDR3 extends over 15 amino acids. Trimming took 1 base from V and 6 from J, leaving 10 bases between them. The germline V gene has CDR1 SGHTA and CDR2 FQGNSA. The chain's CDR3 is CASSLGWGINSPLHF. For the CDR3, the DNA is TGTGCCAGCAGCTTAGGGTGGGGTATTAATTCACCCCTCCACTTT.

CDR3 nucleotides: TGTGCCAGCAGCCCCCTCGGGGGGCTCGGCTTCAATGAGCAGTTCTTC. Its translation: CASSPLGGLGFNEQFF. The V call is TRBV7-3, the J call TRBJ2-1, with TRBD2 as a possible D gene (7 bases). This CDR3 spans 16 amino acids. V was clipped by 5 bases and J by 6 bases, with 20 bases between them. The germline V gene encodes CDR1 SGHTA and CDR2 FQGTGA. Full variable domain (outside the CDR3, taken from reference TRBV7-3 and TRBJ2-1): GAGVSQTPSNKVTEKGKYVELRCDPISGHTALYWYRQSLGQGPEFLIYFQGTGAADDSGLPNDRFFAVRPEGSVSTLKIQRTERGDSAVYLCASSPLGGLGFNEQFFGPGTRLTVL.

The rearrangement links TRBV7-9 to TRBJ1-2; D possibly corresponds to TRBD1 (5 bases). The V end was cut by 2 bases, the J end by 8 bases, with 15 bases between. The germline V gene encodes CDR1 SEHNR and CDR2 FQNEAQ (reference sequence). This CDR3 region has 14 residues. CDR3 sequence (DNA): TGTGCCAGCAGCTTAAATTCGGGGGATCAAGGCTACACCTTC. Translation: CASSLNSGDQGYTF.

The CDR3 DNA reads as TGTGCCAGCAGTTACGAAACCGGGGAGAGCACTGAAGCTTTCTTT. Translation gives CASSYETGESTEAFF. The rearrangement links TRBV6-5 to TRBJ1-1; no reliable D call. V dropped 2 bases and J dropped 4 bases, with 14 bases sitting between them. The V gene's germline CDR1 is MNHEY and CDR2 SVGAGI. This CDR3 comprises 15 residues.

This clonotype was recorded a few times. The chain recombines TRBV27 with TRBJ2-1, with 10 bases lining up with TRBD2. Germline V gene sequence: CDR1 MNHEY, CDR2 SMNVEV (reference sequence). V gave up 5 bases and J gave up 0 bases; unmatched junction bases: 7. This CDR3 has 17 residues. The CDR3 DNA is TGTGCCAGCAGTAGGGTGCTAGCGGGGGTCTCCTACAATGAGCAGTTCTTC. This encodes CASSRVLAGVSYNEQFF.

The chain recombines TRBV7-2 with TRBJ1-2, with D possibly matching TRBD1 (5 bases). Trimming took 5 bases from V and 6 from J, leaving 16 bases between them. The germline V gene has CDR1 SGHTA and CDR2 FQGNSA. The CDR3 is made up of 14 amino acids. Here the CDR3 reads CASSRATGHHGYTF. Here the CDR3 DNA reads TGTGCCAGCAGCCGAGCAACAGGCCACCATGGCTACACCTTC.

This chain joins TRBV2 and TRBJ2-5; tentatively, D is TRBD1 (6 bases). Germline CDR1 SNHLY, CDR2 FYNNEI. This CDR3 contains 13 residues. V lost 7 bases to trimming and J lost 10 bases, with 19 bases between them. The CDR3 is CASKGQRASDQYF. Here the CDR3 DNA reads TGTGCCAGCAAAGGACAGAGGGCTTCGGACCAGTACTTC.

Worth noting for this clonotype: A read error may explain this, as a much larger clone is one base away. The chain employs TRBV10-3 and TRBJ2-7; 7 bases are shared with TRBD1. The end of the DNA fits TRBJ2-5 better, so the J call may be wrong. The germline gives CDR1 ENHRY, CDR2 SYGVKD. CDR3 length: 12 residues. The CDR3 protein is CAISARGETQYF. In DNA form, the CDR3 reads TGTGCCATCAGTGCCAGGGGGGAGACCCAGTACTTC.

V and J are TRBV12-3 or TRBV12-4 and TRBJ2-3; 8 nucleotides match TRBD2. V lost 6 bases to trimming and J lost 2 bases; unmatched junction nucleotides: 13. The CDR3 extends over 17 amino acids. CDR3 nucleotide sequence: TGTGCCAGCAGCCTTGGGAGAGGGCGGGGGGTCACAGATACGCAGTATTTT. Translating it yields CASSLGRGRGVTDTQYF.

This sequence joins TRBV7-2 and TRBJ1-4; D uncertain. This CDR3 is built from 15 residues. V dropped 1 base and J dropped 5 bases, with 11 bases sitting between them. Germline V gene lookup returns CDR1 SGHTA and CDR2 FQGNSA. CDR3 in amino acids: CASSLVGKDNEKLFF. The CDR3 nucleotides read TGTGCCAGCAGCTTAGTGGGAAAGGACAATGAAAAACTGTTTTTT. Together with reference TRBV7-2 and TRBJ1-4, the CDR3 gives the full variable domain: GAGVSQSPSNKVTEKGKDVELRCDPISGHTALYWYRQSLGQGLEFLIYFQGNSAPDKSGLPSDRFSAERTGGSVSTLTIQRTQQEDSAVYLCASSLVGKDNEKLFFGSGTQLSVL.

J is TRBJ2-1 and V is TRBV14; D unresolved. V was pared by 5 bases and J by 4 bases, with 12 bases between. CDR1 SGHDN and CDR2 FVKESK come from the germline V gene. The CDR3 has 14 amino acids. The CDR3 region has the DNA TGTGCCAGCAGCTCCCGGACCCATTACAATGAGCAGTTCTTC. It yields the protein CASSSRTHYNEQFF. Based on the CDR3 plus reference TRBV14 and TRBJ2-1, the full variable domain is EAGVTQFPSHSVIEKGQTVTLRCDPISGHDNLYWYRRVMGKEIKFLLHFVKESKQDESGMPNNRFLAERTGGTYSTLKVQPAELEDSGVYFCASSSRTHYNEQFFGPGTRLTVL.

This clonotype was observed a few times. The chain links TRBV5-1 to TRBJ2-1; TRBD1 aligns across 8 bases. The CDR3 sequence is 15 residues long. The junction had 7 bases not matched to a gene; V was cut back by 2 bases and J by 6 bases. In germline, CDR1 is SGHRS, CDR2 YFSETQ. The CDR3 is CASSLGQGAPNEQFF. CDR3 nucleotide sequence: TGCGCCAGCAGCTTAGGACAGGGCGCACCCAATGAGCAGTTCTTC.

This chain joins TRBV7-8 and TRBJ1-2; TRBD1 agrees at 7 bases. The junction had 6 bases not matched to a gene; V was cut back by 5 bases and J by 0 bases. The CDR3 is 15 residues long. The germline gives CDR1 SGHVS, CDR2 FQNEAQ. This chain's CDR3 is CASSAGTAPNYGYTF. CDR3 DNA: TGTGCCAGCAGCGCCGGGACAGCTCCTAACTATGGCTACACCTTC.